One and the same sample provided the 14 T cell receptor beta chains below, sequenced in a study of cytomegalovirus exposure and HLA in healthy donors (dated by TCRdb to the late 2010s). Libraries were prepared through the immunoSEQ multiplex PCR assay. The source is immuneACCESS, and TCRdb retained only in-frame sequences with V and J called. Part of the clones is not carried over; for the studies checked, unresolved V genes explain less than half of this, and the remainder is unexplained. A total of 250,000 to 350,000 clones appear in this sample, around 90% of them only once. The ten top clones hold roughly 1.1% of the sample. The source material was PBMCs. The source is a woman aged 25 to 39 in good health and CMV-seropositive.

The rearrangement joins TRBV5-6 to TRBJ1-6; D is unclear. Germline values: CDR1 SGHDT, CDR2 YYEEEE. The CDR3 runs 17 residues. Trimming removed 1 base at V and 0 bases at J, with 11 bases between. The CDR3, as DNA: TGTGCCAGCAGCTTGCTAGCCGTCAGCTCCTATAATTCACCCCTCCACTTT. Translation: CASSLLAVSSYNSPLHF. The variable domain in full, completed from reference TRBV5-6 and TRBJ1-6, reads DAGVTQSPTHLIKTRGQQVTLRCSPKSGHDTVSWYQQALGQGPQFIFQYYEEEERQRGNFPDRFSGHQFPNYSSELNVNALLLGDSALYLCASSLLAVSSYNSPLHFGNGTRLTVT.

The chain links TRBV27 to TRBJ1-1, with unresolved D. CDR3 length: 12 amino acids. Trimming shortened V by 4 bases and J by 10 bases, and 13 bases separated the two germline ends. Looked up from germline, CDR1 is MNHEY and CDR2 is SMNVEV (reference sequence). DNA of the CDR3: TGTGCCAGCAGTTCCACGGGGAGCGGAGCTTTCTTT. Protein: CASSSTGSGAFF.

The gene calls are TRBV6-5 and TRBJ2-7, with D hard to call. V lost 6 bases and J lost 1, with 4 bases in between. Germline V CDR1 and CDR2: MNHEY, SVGAGI. There are 11 residues in the CDR3. CDR3: CASRDSYEQYF. The CDR3 DNA reads as TGTGCCAGCAGGGATTCCTACGAGCAGTACTTC.

V usage is TRBV9 and J usage is TRBJ1-2; TRBD1 is a possible D gene (6 bases). The ends were cut back, 3 bases at V and 3 bases at J, with 12 bases in the middle. The CDR3 contains 14 residues. Germline values: CDR1 SGDLS, CDR2 YYNGEE. DNA for the CDR3: TGTGCCAGCAGCGCTCCGGGACATTACTATGGCTACACCTTC. Amino acid sequence: CASSAPGHYYGYTF.

The V and J genes are TRBV5-4 and TRBJ1-6, with a weak D call TRBD1 (5 bases). Germline V lookup: CDR1 SGHNT, CDR2 YYREEE (reference sequence). The CDR3 runs 15 residues. V lost 2 bases and J lost 6, with 12 bases in between. CDR3: CASSFGASANSPLHF. CDR3 DNA: TGTGCCAGCAGCTTCGGGGCCTCAGCTAATTCACCCCTCCACTTT.

This chain links TRBV6-1 with TRBJ2-7; TRBD2 matches at 7 bases. V was clipped by 1 base and J by 3 bases; unmatched bases: 6. The CDR3 covers 15 residues. The V gene's germline CDR1 is MNHNS and CDR2 SASEGT. The CDR3 is CASSEVGRALYEQYF. The CDR3 nucleotides read TGTGCCAGCAGTGAAGTGGGGAGGGCCCTCTACGAGCAGTACTTC.

V gene TRBV27 combines with J gene TRBJ1-2; D may be TRBD1 (5 bases). The CDR3 loop spans 15 amino acids. Germline loops: CDR1 MNHEY, CDR2 SMNVEV (reference sequence). V lost 6 bases and J lost 3, with 17 bases in between. CDR3 nucleotide sequence: TGTGCCAGCAGCCTAGGGGCAGGGCTCGACTATGGCTACACCTTC. It codes for CASSLGAGLDYGYTF.

This sequence joins TRBV19 and TRBJ1-5; 10 bases align to TRBD1. V trimming: 5 bases; J trimming: 4 bases; junction bases outside the gene matches: 5. The CDR3 is made up of 15 amino acids. From germline, CDR1 is LNHDA and CDR2 SQIVND (reference sequence). DNA for the CDR3: TGTGCCAGTAGTCCGACAGGGGGCCCTAATCAGCCCCAGCATTTT. This sequence encodes CASSPTGGPNQPQHF.

This sequence joins TRBV28 and TRBJ2-7, with D unclear. Trimming stripped 6 bases from V and 3 bases from J, with 12 bases between. CDR1 is MDHEN, CDR2 SYDVKM, per germline. CDR3 length: 13 residues. CDR3 residues: CASRPFPNYEQYF. The CDR3 DNA reads TGTGCCAGCAGGCCTTTTCCCAACTACGAGCAGTACTTC. The variable domain in full, with the rest retrieved from reference TRBV28 and TRBJ2-7, is DVKVTQSSRYLVKRTGEKVFLECVQDMDHENMFWYRQDPGLGLRLIYFSYDVKMKEKGDIPEGYSVSREKKERFSLILESASTNQTSMYLCASRPFPNYEQYFGPGTRLTVT.

The V and J genes are TRBV4-2 and TRBJ2-7; D is unresolved. The germline CDR1 and CDR2 sequences are LGHNA and YNFKEQ. Trimming pared 0 bases from V and 5 bases from J, leaving 5 bases between. This CDR3 region has 12 residues. CDR3 residues: CASSQDADEQYF. CDR3 in DNA: TGTGCCAGCAGCCAAGACGCGGACGAGCAGTACTTC.

The rearrangement uses TRBV4-3 and TRBJ1-4; no clear D. Trimming removed 0 bases from V and 7 bases from J, with 12 bases in between. The CDR3 is 15 residues long. Germline CDR1 LGHNA, CDR2 YSLEER. CDR3 sequence: CASSQDGGRAEKLFF. The CDR3 DNA sequence: TGCGCCAGCAGCCAAGATGGAGGGAGGGCTGAAAAACTGTTTTTT.

The chain couples TRBV2 to TRBJ2-5; 7 bases are a match to TRBD2. The CDR3 is made up of 17 amino acids. Germline V gene lookup returns CDR1 SNHLY and CDR2 FYNNEI. The V and J ends lost 9 bases and 1 base, in that order; junction bases with no gene match: 17. Here the CDR3 DNA reads TGTGCCAGAAGGACTAGGCGTCCCGGGTCGCTCCAAGAGACCCAGTACTTC. Its protein is CARRTRRPGSLQETQYF.

V and J are TRBV5-4 and TRBJ1-3; maybe TRBD1 (6 bases). This CDR3 region has 15 residues. The germline V gene encodes CDR1 SGHNT and CDR2 YYREEE (reference sequence). Trimming pared 0 bases from V and 4 bases from J, leaving 11 bases between. The CDR3 bases are TGTGCCAGCAGCTTGGATACAGGGAGAGGAAACACCATATATTTT. Protein product: CASSLDTGRGNTIYF.

V gene TRBV6-5 combines with J gene TRBJ1-1; the D is unclear. V lost 0 bases and J 6 bases, leaving 14 bases between the germline ends. Germline V gives CDR1 MNHEY, CDR2 SVGAGI. The CDR3 runs to 15 residues. The DNA of the CDR3 is TGTGCCAGCAGTTACTCGTCTACACTTAGGGCTGAAGCTTTCTTT. Protein sequence: CASSYSSTLRAEAFF.